This TCR beta chain was sequenced in a study of T cells in Graves' hyperthyroidism and ophthalmopathy. On the study more broadly: Staff took peripheral blood when the initial diagnosis was made, before any treatment began. Study outcomes and limitations: Ophthalmopathy, as predicted by the model, came a median roughly 6.3 months after the prediction. Among thyroid clonotypes expanded above 0.001, most also appeared in blood.

At least ten counts were recorded for this clonotype. Its specificity is unknown. Diagnosis rested on symptoms, serum thyroxine and TRAb, thyroid ultrasound, and orbital computed tomography. RNA transcripts yielded amplified TCR beta CDR3 regions. TCR CDR3 regions were first amplified by RT-PCR with HTBI primers. TCRdb called the multiplex PCR reads again in MiXCR, with one record for every CDR3 protein. Seen here are 92,000 or so distinct CDR3 sequences, around 52% observed once, and the top ten hold 27%. Trimming stripped 4 bases from V and 11 bases from J, with 11 bases between. The CDR3 is 10 amino acids. Germline assignment: CDR1 SQVTM and CDR2 ANQGSEA.

This receptor was taken from a middle-aged woman with Graves' hyperthyroidism. This chain connects TRBV29-1 to TRBJ1-1; tentatively, D is TRBD1 (5 bases). The sample consisted of blood. The CDR3 DNA follows: TGCAGCGTTGCGGAGGGGAGGGCTTTCTTT. Translation gives CSVAEGRAFF.